One sample yielded the 8 T cell receptor beta chains listed below, sequenced in a study of blood T cell repertoires in COVID-19. Repertoires were generated with immunoSEQ multiplex PCR, while TCRdb's copy carries only in-frame clones and drops some. The table records approximately 670,000 clones, 90% of them present only once. Sequenced material: peripheral blood. The receptors were gathered from a woman in her late teens or twenties with acute or convalescent COVID-19.

The chain is built from TRBV29-1 and TRBJ1-2, with 9 bases identical to TRBD1. CDR1 and CDR2 (germline): SQVTM, ANQGSEA. The V gene end was trimmed by 5 bases and the J gene end by 5 bases; junction bases not matched to a gene: 6. The CDR3 covers 13 residues. The CDR3 DNA sequence: TGCAGCGTTCTGGGACAGGGACATTATGGCTACACCTTC. Its protein product is CSVLGQGHYGYTF.

V and J are TRBV7-2 and TRBJ1-2; weak D call: TRBD1 (5 bases). Germline V CDR1 and CDR2: SGHTA, FQGNSA. V gave up 0 bases and J gave up 7 bases, with 15 bases separating them. The CDR3 is 15 residues long. CDR3 sequence reads: CASSLAIQDLAGYTF. The CDR3 DNA is TGTGCCAGCAGCTTAGCGATACAGGATCTGGCTGGCTACACCTTC. Full variable domain (rest looked up from reference TRBV7-2 and TRBJ1-2): GAGVSQSPSNKVTEKGKDVELRCDPISGHTALYWYRQSLGQGLEFLIYFQGNSAPDKSGLPSDRFSAERTGGSVSTLTIQRTQQEDSAVYLCASSLAIQDLAGYTFGSGTRLTVV.

The chain carries TRBV5-4 and TRBJ1-4, with a tentative D call TRBD1 (6 bases). The ends were cut back, 4 bases at V and 8 bases at J, with 18 bases in the middle. This CDR3 region has 15 residues. Germline V CDR1 and CDR2: SGHNT, YYREEE (reference sequence). The CDR3 DNA follows: TGTGCCAGCAGCGCTAACCCCGGGACACCGGAAAAACTGTTTTTT. Its translation: CASSANPGTPEKLFF.

The chain uses TRBV2 and TRBJ1-1; D unclear. V shed 8 bases and J shed 2 bases, with 15 bases lying between them. Germline assignment: CDR1 SNHLY and CDR2 FYNNEI. This CDR3 comprises 14 residues. The CDR3 coding sequence is TGTGCCAGCCTTTCAGCTTCGGGAAACACTGAAGCTTTCTTT. Translated: CASLSASGNTEAFF.

CDR3 residues: CASSPTGTEAFF. The CDR3 DNA reads TGTGCCAGCAGCCCGACAGGGACTGAAGCTTTCTTT. The V gene is TRBV5-5, the J gene TRBJ1-1, with 7 bases fitting TRBD1. V lost 4 bases, J lost 5 bases, and 2 bases stayed unmatched. Germline assignment: CDR1 SGHKS and CDR2 YYEKEE (reference sequence). The CDR3 sequence is 12 residues long.

J is TRBJ1-5 and V is TRBV19; 7 positions agree with TRBD1. The CDR3 length is 15 residues. CDR1 is LNHDA and CDR2 is SQIVND in the germline V gene (reference sequence). The trim removed 3 bases at V and 3 bases at J, leaving 5 bases unmatched. The CDR3 coding sequence is TGTGCCAGTAGTATCGGGACAGCCCTCAATCAGCCCCAGCATTTT. Its translation: CASSIGTALNQPQHF.

The V and J genes are TRBV9 and TRBJ2-1; weak D call: TRBD1 (5 bases). The ends were cut back, 4 bases at V and 2 bases at J, with 10 bases in the middle. This CDR3 region has 14 residues. Germline V gives CDR1 SGDLS, CDR2 YYNGEE. For the CDR3, the DNA is TGTGCCAGCAGCAGGGGTGATACCTACAATGAGCAGTTCTTC. This translates into CASSRGDTYNEQFF.

The chain carries TRBV2 and TRBJ2-5, with 7 bases identical to TRBD1. From germline, CDR1 is SNHLY and CDR2 FYNNEI. Trimming cost V 8 bases and J 2 bases; bases outside gene matches: 5. The CDR3 extends over 13 amino acids. As DNA, the CDR3 is TGTGCCAGCGACAGGGAGAGGCAAGAGACCCAGTACTTC. Its protein product is CASDRERQETQYF.